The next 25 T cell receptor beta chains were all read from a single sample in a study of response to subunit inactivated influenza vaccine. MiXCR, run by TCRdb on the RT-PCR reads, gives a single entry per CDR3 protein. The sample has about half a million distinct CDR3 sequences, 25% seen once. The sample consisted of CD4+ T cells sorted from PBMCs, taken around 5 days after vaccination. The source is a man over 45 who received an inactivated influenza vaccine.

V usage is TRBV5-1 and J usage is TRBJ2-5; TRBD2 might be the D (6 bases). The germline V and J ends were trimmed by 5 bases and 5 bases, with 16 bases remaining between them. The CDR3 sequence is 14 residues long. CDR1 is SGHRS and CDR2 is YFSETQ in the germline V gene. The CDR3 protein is CASSIPGEAETQYF. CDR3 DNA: TGCGCCAGCAGTATTCCGGGGGAGGCGGAGACCCAGTACTTC.

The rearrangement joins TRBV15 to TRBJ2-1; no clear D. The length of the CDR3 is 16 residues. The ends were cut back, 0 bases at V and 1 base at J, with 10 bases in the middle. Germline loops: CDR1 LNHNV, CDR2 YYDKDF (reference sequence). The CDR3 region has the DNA TGTGCCACCAGCAGAGATTACTCTGGGTCCTACAATGAGCAGTTCTTC. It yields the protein CATSRDYSGSYNEQFF.

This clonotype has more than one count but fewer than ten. The CDR3 loop is CASSPGRMGTGELFF. The CDR3 DNA is TGCGCCAGCAGCCCGGGACGGATGGGGACCGGGGAGCTGTTTTTT. V usage is TRBV5-1 and J usage is TRBJ2-2; the D call may be TRBD1 or TRBD2 (5 bases each). Trimming left V 4 bases short and J 5 bases short, with 15 bases between. In germline, CDR1 is SGHRS, CDR2 YFSETQ. The CDR3 covers 15 residues. Combining the CDR3 with reference TRBV5-1 and TRBJ2-2 gives the whole variable domain KAGVTQTPRYLIKTRGQQVTLSCSPISGHRSVSWYQQTPGQGLQFLFEYFSETQRNKGNFPGRFSGRQFSNSRSEMNVSTLELGDSALYLCASSPGRMGTGELFFGEGSRLTVL.

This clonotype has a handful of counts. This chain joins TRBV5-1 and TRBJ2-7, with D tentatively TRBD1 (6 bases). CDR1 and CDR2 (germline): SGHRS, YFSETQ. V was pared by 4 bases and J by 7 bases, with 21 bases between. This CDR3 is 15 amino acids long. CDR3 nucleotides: TGCGCCAGCAGCCCGCGCTCCCGACAGGCTGGAGAGCAGTACTTC. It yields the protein CASSPRSRQAGEQYF.

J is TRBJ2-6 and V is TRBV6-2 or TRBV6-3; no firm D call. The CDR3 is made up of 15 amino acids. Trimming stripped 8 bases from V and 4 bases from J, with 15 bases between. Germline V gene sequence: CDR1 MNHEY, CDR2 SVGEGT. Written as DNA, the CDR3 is TGTGCCAGCTCTCTTGGCACGCAGGGGGCCAACGTCCTGACTTTC. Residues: CASSLGTQGANVLTF.

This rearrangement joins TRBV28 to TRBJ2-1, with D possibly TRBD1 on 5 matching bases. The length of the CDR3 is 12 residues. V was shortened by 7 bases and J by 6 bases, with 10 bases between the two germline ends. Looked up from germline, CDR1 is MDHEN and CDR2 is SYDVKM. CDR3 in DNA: TGTGCCAGCAAGGGGCTAGTCAATGAGCAGTTCTTC. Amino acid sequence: CASKGLVNEQFF.

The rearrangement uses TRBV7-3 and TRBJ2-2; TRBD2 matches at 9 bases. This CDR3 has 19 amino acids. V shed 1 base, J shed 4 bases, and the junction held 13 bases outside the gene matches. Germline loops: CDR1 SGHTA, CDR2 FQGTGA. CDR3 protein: CASSLMGSLAGGVTGELFF. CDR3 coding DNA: TGTGCCAGCAGCTTAATGGGGAGTCTTGCGGGAGGGGTCACCGGGGAGCTGTTTTTT. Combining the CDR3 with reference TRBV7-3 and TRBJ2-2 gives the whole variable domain GAGVSQTPSNKVTEKGKYVELRCDPISGHTALYWYRQSLGQGPEFLIYFQGTGAADDSGLPNDRFFAVRPEGSVSTLKIQRTERGDSAVYLCASSLMGSLAGGVTGELFFGEGSRLTVL.

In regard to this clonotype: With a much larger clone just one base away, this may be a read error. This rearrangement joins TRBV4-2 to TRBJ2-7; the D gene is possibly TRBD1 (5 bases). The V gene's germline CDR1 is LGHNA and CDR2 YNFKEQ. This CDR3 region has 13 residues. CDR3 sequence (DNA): TGTGCCAGCAGCCAAGACAGGGCCTACGATCAGTACTTC. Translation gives CASSQDRAYDQYF.

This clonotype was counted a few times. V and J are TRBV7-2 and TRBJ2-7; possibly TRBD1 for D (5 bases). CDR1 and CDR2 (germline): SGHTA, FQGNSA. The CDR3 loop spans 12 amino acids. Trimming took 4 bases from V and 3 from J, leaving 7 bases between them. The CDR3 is CASSSGYYEQYF. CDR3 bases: TGTGCCAGCAGCTCAGGGTACTACGAGCAGTACTTC.

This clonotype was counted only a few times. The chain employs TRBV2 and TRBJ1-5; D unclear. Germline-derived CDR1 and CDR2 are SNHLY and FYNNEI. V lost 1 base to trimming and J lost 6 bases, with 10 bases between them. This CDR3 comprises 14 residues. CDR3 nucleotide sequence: TGTGCCAGCAGTGAAGACAGCCACCGTCAGCCCCAGCATTTT. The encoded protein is CASSEDSHRQPQHF. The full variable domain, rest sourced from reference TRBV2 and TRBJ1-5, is EPEVTQTPSHQVTQMGQEVILRCVPISNHLYFYWYRQILGQKVEFLVSFYNNEISEKSEIFDDQFSVERPDGSNFTLKIRSTKLEDSAMYFCASSEDSHRQPQHFGDGTRLSIL.

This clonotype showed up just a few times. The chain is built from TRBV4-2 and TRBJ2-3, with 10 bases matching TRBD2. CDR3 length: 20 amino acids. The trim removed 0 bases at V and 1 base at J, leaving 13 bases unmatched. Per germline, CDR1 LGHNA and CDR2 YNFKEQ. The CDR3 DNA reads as TGTGCCAGCAGCCAAGAGGCCTTAGCGGGGGGCCGGGGAGGCACAGATACGCAGTATTTT. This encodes CASSQEALAGGRGGTDTQYF.

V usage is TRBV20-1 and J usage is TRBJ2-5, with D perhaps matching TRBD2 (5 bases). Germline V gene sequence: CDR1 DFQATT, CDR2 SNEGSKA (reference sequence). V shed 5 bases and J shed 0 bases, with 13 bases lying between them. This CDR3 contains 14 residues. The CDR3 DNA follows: TGCAGTGCTTCCGGGGTCGGGGACCAAGAGACCCAGTACTTC. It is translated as CSASGVGDQETQYF.

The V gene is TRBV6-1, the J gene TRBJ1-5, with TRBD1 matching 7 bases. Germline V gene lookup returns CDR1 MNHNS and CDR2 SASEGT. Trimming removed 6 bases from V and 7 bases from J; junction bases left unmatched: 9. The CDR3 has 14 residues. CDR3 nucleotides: TGTGCCAGCAGCACCGGGACAGCCGTCCAGCCCCAGCATTTT. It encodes CASSTGTAVQPQHF.

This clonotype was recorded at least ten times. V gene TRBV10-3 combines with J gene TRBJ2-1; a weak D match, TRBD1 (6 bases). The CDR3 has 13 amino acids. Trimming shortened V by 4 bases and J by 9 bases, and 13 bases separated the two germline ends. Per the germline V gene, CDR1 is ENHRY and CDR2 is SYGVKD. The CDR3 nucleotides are TGTGCCATCAGTGGGGGGTTACAGGGTGAGCAGTTCTTC. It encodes CAISGGLQGEQFF.

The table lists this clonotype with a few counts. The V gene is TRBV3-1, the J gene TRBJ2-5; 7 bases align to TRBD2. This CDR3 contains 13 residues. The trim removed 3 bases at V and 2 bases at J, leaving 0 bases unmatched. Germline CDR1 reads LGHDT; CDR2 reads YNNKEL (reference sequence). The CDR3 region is CASSHGRQETQYF. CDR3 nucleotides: TGTGCCAGCAGCCACGGGAGGCAAGAGACCCAGTACTTC.

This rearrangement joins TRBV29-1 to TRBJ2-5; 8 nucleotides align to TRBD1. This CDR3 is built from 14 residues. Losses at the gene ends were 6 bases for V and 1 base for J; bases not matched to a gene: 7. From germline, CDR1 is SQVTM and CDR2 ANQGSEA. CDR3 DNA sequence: TGCAGCGTCGCGACAGGGGCCGGCCAAGAGACCCAGTACTTC. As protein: CSVATGAGQETQYF.

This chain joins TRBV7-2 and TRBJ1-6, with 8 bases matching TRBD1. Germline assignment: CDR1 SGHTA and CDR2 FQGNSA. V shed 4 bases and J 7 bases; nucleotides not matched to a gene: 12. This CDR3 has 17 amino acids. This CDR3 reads CASSSLPLDRVNSPLHF. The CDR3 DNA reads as TGTGCCAGCAGCTCCCTACCCTTGGACAGGGTAAATTCACCCCTCCACTTT.

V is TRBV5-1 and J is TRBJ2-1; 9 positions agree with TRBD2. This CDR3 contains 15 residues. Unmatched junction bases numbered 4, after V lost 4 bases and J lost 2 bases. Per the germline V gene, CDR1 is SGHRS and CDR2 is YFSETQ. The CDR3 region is CASSPSGTTYNEQFF. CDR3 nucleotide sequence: TGCGCCAGCAGCCCTAGCGGGACCACCTACAATGAGCAGTTCTTC.

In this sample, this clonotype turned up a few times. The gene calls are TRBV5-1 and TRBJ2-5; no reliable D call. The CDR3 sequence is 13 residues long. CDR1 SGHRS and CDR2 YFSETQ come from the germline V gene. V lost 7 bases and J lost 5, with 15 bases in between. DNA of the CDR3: TGCGCCAGCTGGACCGTGGCGCGGGAGACCCAGTACTTC. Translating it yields CASWTVARETQYF.

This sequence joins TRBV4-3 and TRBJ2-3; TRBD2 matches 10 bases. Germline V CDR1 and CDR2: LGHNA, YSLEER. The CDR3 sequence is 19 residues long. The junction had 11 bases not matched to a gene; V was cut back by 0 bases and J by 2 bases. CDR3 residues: CASSQDYVSGGTLTDTQYF. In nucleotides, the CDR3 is TGCGCCAGCAGCCAAGACTACGTTAGCGGGGGGACTCTCACAGATACGCAGTATTTT.

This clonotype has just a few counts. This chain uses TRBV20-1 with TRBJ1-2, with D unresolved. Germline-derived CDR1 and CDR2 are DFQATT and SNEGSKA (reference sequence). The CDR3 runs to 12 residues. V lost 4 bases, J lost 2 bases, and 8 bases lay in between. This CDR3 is CSATVGNYGYTF. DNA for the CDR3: TGCAGTGCTACCGTCGGGAACTATGGCTACACCTTC.

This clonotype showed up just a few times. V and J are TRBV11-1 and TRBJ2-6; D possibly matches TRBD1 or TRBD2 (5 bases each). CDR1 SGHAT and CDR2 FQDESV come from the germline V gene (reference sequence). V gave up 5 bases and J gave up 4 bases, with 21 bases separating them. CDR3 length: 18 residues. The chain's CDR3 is CASSNNRDVLFGANVLTF. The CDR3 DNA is TGTGCCAGCAGCAATAACCGGGACGTTCTTTTCGGGGCCAACGTCCTGACTTTC. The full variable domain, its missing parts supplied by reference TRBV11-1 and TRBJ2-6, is EAEVAQSPRYKITEKSQAVAFWCDPISGHATLYWYRQILGQGPELLVQFQDESVVDDSQLPKDRFSAERLKGVDSTLKIQPAELGDSAMYLCASSNNRDVLFGANVLTFGAGSRLTVL.

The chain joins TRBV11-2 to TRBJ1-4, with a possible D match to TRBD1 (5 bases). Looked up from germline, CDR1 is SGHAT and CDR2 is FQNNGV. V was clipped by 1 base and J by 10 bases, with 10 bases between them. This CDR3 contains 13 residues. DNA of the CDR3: TGTGCCAGCAGCTTAGGGCAGGGCGCAAAACTGTTTTTT. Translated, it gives CASSLGQGAKLFF.

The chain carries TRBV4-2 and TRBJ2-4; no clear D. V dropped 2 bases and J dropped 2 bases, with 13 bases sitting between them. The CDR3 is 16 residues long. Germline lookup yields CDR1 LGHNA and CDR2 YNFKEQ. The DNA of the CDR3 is TGTGCCAGCAGCCAACTACCGGACGGAACCAAAAACATTCAGTACTTC. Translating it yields CASSQLPDGTKNIQYF.

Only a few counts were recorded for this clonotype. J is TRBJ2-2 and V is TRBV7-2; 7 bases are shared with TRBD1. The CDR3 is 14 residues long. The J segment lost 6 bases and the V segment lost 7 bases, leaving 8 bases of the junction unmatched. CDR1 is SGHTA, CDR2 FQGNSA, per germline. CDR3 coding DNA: TGTGCCAGCACCGAGGGGGCTCGGGCCGGGGAGCTGTTTTTT. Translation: CASTEGARAGELFF.